What follows is one T cell receptor (beta chain) and its context. This clonotype has just a few counts. Its antigen remains undetermined. No much larger clone is present one base from it, and per-base qualities are unavailable. The time point label, as the study defines it: pre-sensitization, week 0. The treatment or condition label on this specimen signifies: therapeutic diphenylcyclopropenone sensitization with weekly scalp DPC. At every patch-test visit, the blood draw took place before the patch test was put on. To be eligible, patients had to be aged 18 to 70, diagnosed with alopecia and judged suitable for DPC therapy, while pregnant patients were excluded. Total RNA was isolated from unfractionated whole blood collected in Tempus Blood RNA tubes. The library relied on RACE. Sequencing instrument: NextSeq 500. During library preparation, unique molecular identifiers were attached to individual cDNA molecules so that TCRs could be counted in a quantitative, reproducible way. Both TCR alpha and TCR beta chains were sequenced from each blood RNA sample. The paper's data handling went like this. Samples had a median of about 96,000 TCRs, with a range from roughly 20,000 to 690,600. The Decombinator software suite was used to annotate the V, J and CDR3 of the TCR reads. For PS versus PT1 abundance plots, all samples were subsampled to the same number of TCRs (28,000). TCRs were defined as expanded if absent before sensitization and observed at least eight times at the 2-week time point. The raw public data were reprocessed by TCRdb itself: fastp quality trimming at Q25, MiXCR clonotype calling, in-frame beta chains only. Rows are combined by CDR3 protein, so each entry shows the most common genes and DNA. The V and J calls reflect TCRdb's pipeline rather than the authors' work. The sample table records approximately 260,000 distinct CDR3 sequences; approximately 8.4% of these occur just once. The top ten clonotypes cover 2% to 3% of the sample.

The record originates from a study of human T cells and chemical hapten exposure (dated by TCRdb to the early 2020s). Broadly, across the study: For sensitization, 2% DPC in acetone was applied to a 2 cm by 2 cm area of upper inner arm skin. Weekly therapeutic DPC doses were additionally applied to the scalp of patients throughout the approximately 24-week study period. Patch testing was performed on the upper back with Finn chambers containing 0.01% DPC, and the patch tests were scored after 6 days according to International Contact Dermatitis Research Group standards. Alopecia areata with under or over 50% scalp involvement, alopecia totalis and alopecia universalis were represented in the patient cohort, which was mostly female. The libraries were sequenced as a pool, and the TCR yield per sample differed mostly because of small variations in library volumes within the pool. The study tracked peripheral blood TCR repertoire changes in vivo during primary and secondary sensitization to the hapten diphenylcyclopropenone (DPC) in alopecia patients. Blood samples were taken from patients before sensitization (week 0) and then at 2, 6 and about 24 weeks after DPC sensitization. About 29 alopecia patients gave blood for TCR sequencing at one to four time points (pre-sensitization, 2, 6 and 24 weeks).

Broader findings and caveats from the paper: Significantly more large CDR3 similarity clusters were formed by expanded TCRs than by pre-sensitization or healthy control sets, consistent with antigen-driven responses. After repeated subsampling, changes were observed in the strength of the expansion versus patch-test correlation and in the threshold at which the correlation became significant. Alopecia, a presumed autoimmune disease, was present in all patients, so the immune response of the patients might differ from that of healthy individuals. The number of TCRs above 1 in 1000 frequency did not change with DPC sensitization; there was no evidence of global repertoire structure alterations. A positive correlation was found between the number of PT1 expanded TCRs and patch test score, with significance reached at thresholds 8, 16 and 32 but not 4.

Germline trimming amounts to 1 base on V and 3 bases on J, with 5 as the count of junction bases outside the gene matches. CDR1 is given as MGHRA and CDR2 as YSYEKL, both from the germline V gene. The CDR3 goes from the cysteine to the phenylalanine over 16 residues. Only the CDR3 DNA is retained, 48 bases long and in frame from the first base. The TCR sequence derives from a woman between 40 and 50 years old with alopecia areata. Some clones in this sample may be carry-over from other donors' samples. The material was whole blood, obtained in connection with sensitization to the hapten diphenylcyclopropenone (DPC). The rearrangement joined TRBV4-1 to TRBJ1-5, and 8 junctional nucleotides match TRBD1. Here the CDR3 is given as CASSQGQGAANQPQHF. The sequence in DNA is TGCGCCAGCAGCCAAGGCCAGGGGGCAGCCAATCAGCCCCAGCATTTT.